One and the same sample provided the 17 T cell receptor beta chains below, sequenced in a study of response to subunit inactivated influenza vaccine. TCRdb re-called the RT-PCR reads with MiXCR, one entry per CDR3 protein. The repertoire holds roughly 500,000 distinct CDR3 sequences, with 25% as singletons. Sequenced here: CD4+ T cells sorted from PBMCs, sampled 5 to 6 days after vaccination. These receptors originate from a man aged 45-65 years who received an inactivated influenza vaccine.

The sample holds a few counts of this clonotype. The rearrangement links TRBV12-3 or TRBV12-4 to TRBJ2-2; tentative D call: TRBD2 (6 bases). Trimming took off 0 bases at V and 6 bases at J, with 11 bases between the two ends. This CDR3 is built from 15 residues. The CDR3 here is CASSLALAGPGELFF. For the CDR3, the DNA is TGTGCCAGCAGTTTAGCGCTGGCGGGGCCCGGGGAGCTGTTTTTT.

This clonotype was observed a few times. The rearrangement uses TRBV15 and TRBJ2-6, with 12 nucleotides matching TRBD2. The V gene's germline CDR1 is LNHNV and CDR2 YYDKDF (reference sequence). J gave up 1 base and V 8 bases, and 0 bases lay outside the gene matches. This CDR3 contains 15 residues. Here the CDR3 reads CATGLAGSGANVLTF. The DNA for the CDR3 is TGTGCCACCGGACTAGCGGGGTCTGGGGCCAACGTCCTGACTTTC.

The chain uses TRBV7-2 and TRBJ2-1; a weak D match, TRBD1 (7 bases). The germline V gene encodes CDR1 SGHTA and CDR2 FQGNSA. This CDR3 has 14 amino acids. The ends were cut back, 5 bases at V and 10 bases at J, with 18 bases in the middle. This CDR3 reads CASSLITGAGEQFF. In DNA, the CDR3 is TGTGCCAGCAGCCTAATTACAGGGGCGGGGGAGCAGTTCTTC. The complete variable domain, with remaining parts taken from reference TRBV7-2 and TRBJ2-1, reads GAGVSQSPSNKVTEKGKDVELRCDPISGHTALYWYRQSLGQGLEFLIYFQGNSAPDKSGLPSDRFSAERTGGSVSTLTIQRTQQEDSAVYLCASSLITGAGEQFFGPGTRLTVL.

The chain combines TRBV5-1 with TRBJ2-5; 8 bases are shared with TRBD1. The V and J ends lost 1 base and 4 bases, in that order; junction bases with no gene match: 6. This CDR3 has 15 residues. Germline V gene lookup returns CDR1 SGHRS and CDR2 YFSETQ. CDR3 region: CASSLWQGAGETQYF. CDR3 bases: TGCGCCAGCAGCTTGTGGCAGGGGGCAGGAGAGACCCAGTACTTC.

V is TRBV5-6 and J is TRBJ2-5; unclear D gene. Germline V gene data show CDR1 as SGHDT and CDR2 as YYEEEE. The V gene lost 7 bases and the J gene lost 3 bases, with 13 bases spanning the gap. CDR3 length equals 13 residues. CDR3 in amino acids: CASETNNEETQYF. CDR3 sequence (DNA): TGTGCCAGCGAGACGAATAACGAAGAGACCCAGTACTTC.

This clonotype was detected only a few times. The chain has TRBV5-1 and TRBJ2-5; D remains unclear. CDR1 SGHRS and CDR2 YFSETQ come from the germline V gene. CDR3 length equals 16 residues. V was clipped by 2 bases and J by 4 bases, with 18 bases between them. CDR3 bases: TGCGCCAGCAGCTTCGGTCTGGGTCTAAGAACAGAGACCCAGTACTTC. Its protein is CASSFGLGLRTETQYF.

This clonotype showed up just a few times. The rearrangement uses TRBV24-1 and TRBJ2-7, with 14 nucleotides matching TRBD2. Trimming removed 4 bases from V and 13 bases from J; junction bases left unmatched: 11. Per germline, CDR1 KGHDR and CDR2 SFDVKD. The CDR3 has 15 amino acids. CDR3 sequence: CATSDYTGTSGSFYF. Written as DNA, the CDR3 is TGTGCCACCAGTGACTACACCGGGACTAGCGGGAGTTTTTACTTC.

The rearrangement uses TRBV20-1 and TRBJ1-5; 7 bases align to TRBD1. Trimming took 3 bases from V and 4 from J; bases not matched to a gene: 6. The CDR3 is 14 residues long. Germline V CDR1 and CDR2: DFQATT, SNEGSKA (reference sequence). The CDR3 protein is CSARAGTVNQPQHF. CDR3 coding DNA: TGCAGTGCTAGGGCCGGGACAGTGAATCAGCCCCAGCATTTT.

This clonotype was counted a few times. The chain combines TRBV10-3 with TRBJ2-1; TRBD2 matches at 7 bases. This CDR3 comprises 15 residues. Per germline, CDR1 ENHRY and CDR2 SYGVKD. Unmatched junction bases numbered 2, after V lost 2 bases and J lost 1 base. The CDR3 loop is CAISETSASYNEQFF. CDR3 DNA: TGTGCCATCAGTGAGACTAGCGCATCCTACAATGAGCAGTTCTTC.

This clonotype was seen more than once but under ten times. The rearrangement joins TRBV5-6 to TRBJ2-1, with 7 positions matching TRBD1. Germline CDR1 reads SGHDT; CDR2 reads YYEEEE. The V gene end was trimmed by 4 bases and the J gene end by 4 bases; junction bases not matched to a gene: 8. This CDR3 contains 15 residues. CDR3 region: CASSHRQGQYNEQFF. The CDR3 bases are TGTGCCAGCAGCCACCGACAGGGTCAGTACAATGAGCAGTTCTTC.

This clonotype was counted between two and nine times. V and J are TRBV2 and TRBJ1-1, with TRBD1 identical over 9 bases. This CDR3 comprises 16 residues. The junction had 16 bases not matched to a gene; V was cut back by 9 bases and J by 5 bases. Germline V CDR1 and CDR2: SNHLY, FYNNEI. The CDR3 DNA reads TGTGCCAGTATAAAGCCGGGACAGGGATCGGGAACTGAAGCTTTCTTT. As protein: CASIKPGQGSGTEAFF. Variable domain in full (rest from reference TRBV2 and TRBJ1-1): EPEVTQTPSHQVTQMGQEVILRCVPISNHLYFYWYRQILGQKVEFLVSFYNNEISEKSEIFDDQFSVERPDGSNFTLKIRSTKLEDSAMYFCASIKPGQGSGTEAFFGQGTRLTVV.

CDR3 nucleotides: TGTGCCAGCCGTCCCGCCGTAGGGGCTAATTCACCCCTCCACTTT. Translation gives CASRPAVGANSPLHF. The chain joins TRBV12-3 or TRBV12-4 to TRBJ1-6; D is perhaps TRBD1 (5 bases). The CDR3 contains 15 residues. Between the trimmed V and J ends, which lost 8 bases and 6 bases, there was a span of 17 bases.

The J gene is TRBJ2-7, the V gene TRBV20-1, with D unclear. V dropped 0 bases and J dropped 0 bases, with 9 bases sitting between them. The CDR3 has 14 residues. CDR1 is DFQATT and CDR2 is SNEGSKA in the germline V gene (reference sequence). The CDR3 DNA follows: TGCAGTGCTAGAGATGAGTACAACTCCTACGAGCAGTACTTC. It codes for CSARDEYNSYEQYF.

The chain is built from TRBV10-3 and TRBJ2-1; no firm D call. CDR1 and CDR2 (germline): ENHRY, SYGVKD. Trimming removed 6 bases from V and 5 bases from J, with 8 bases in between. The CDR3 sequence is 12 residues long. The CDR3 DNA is TGTGCCATCAGAGGGCCCAACAATGAGCAGTTCTTC. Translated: CAIRGPNNEQFF.

In DNA, the CDR3 is TGTGCCAGCAGTTACCTCCCAGGACTAGCGCGCGCAGATACGCAGTATTTT. Translating gives CASSYLPGLARADTQYF. The rearrangement uses TRBV6-2 or TRBV6-3 and TRBJ2-3; 9 positions match TRBD2. CDR3 length: 17 amino acids. Looked up from germline, CDR1 is MNHEY and CDR2 is SVGEGT. J gave up 4 bases and V 2 bases, and 10 bases lay outside the gene matches.

The CDR3 DNA reads TGTGCCAGCAGCACTAAGAACACTGAAGCTTTCTTT. This translates into CASSTKNTEAFF. V usage is TRBV2 and J usage is TRBJ1-1; no firm D call. The CDR3 loop spans 12 amino acids. Germline V gene lookup returns CDR1 SNHLY and CDR2 FYNNEI. V was shortened by 6 bases and J by 1 base, with 6 bases between the two germline ends. The full variable domain, its missing parts supplied by reference TRBV2 and TRBJ1-1, is EPEVTQTPSHQVTQMGQEVILRCVPISNHLYFYWYRQILGQKVEFLVSFYNNEISEKSEIFDDQFSVERPDGSNFTLKIRSTKLEDSAMYFCASSTKNTEAFFGQGTRLTVV.

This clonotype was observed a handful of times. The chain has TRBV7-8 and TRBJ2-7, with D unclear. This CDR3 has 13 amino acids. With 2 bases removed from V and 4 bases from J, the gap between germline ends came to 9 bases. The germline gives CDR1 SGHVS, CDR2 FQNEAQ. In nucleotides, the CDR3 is TGTGCCAGCAGCTTATTAGAGTTTTACGAGCAGTACTTC. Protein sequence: CASSLLEFYEQYF.